The TCR beta chain under discussion was sequenced for a study of OX40 agonist ivuxolimab in advanced cancers. At the level of the study: Having had anti-PD-1, anti-PD-L1 or anti-CTLA-4 therapy before was allowed, and approximately 40% had some. There were three patients with partial responses, one having hepatocellular carcinoma and two cutaneous melanoma.

The method was immunoSEQ multiplex PCR; TCRdb's version includes in-frame clones alone and lacks a portion of them. The repertoire holds more than 50,000 clones, approximately 85% seen once, with 2.6% in the top ten. This CDR3 contains 15 residues. CDR1 is GTSNPN and CDR2 is SVGIG in the germline V gene (reference sequence). Trimming cost V 2 bases and J 2 bases; bases outside gene matches: 2. Sequencing used CD4+ or CD8+ T cells sorted from blood, obtained in a trial of the OX40 agonist ivuxolimab. The gene calls are TRBV30 and TRBJ2-1; TRBD2 aligns across 11 bases. The clonotype originates from an adult with an advanced solid tumor such as melanoma, head and neck, liver or kidney cancer. Here the CDR3 DNA reads TGTGCCTGGAGTCTAGCGGGGGGCCCCTACAATGAGCAGTTCTTC. Amino acid sequence: CAWSLAGGPYNEQFF.